These 13 T cell receptor beta chains share one sample of origin, sequenced in a study of OX40 agonist ivuxolimab in advanced cancers. Sequencing used immunoSEQ multiplex PCR; TCRdb keeps in-frame clones, though not all of them. The profile covers 45,000 to 60,000 clones, with 79% appearing a single time and approximately 2% taken by the ten largest. Here the sequenced sample was CD4+ or CD8+ T cells sorted from blood, taken in a trial of the OX40 agonist ivuxolimab. The receptors stem from an adult with an advanced solid tumor such as melanoma, head and neck, liver or kidney cancer.

V is TRBV7-9 and J is TRBJ2-5; 10 bases are shared with TRBD2. Germline lookup yields CDR1 SEHNR and CDR2 FQNEAQ (reference sequence). After removal of 3 bases from V and 2 bases from J, the junction contained 6 bases not matched to a gene. The CDR3 runs to 16 residues. CDR3 nucleotides: TGTGCCAGCAGCTTTACTAGCGGGAACCCTCAAGAGACCCAGTACTTC. Protein: CASSFTSGNPQETQYF.

The chain has TRBV6-5 and TRBJ1-5; D gene ambiguous. Trimming removed 6 bases from V and 3 bases from J, with 9 bases in between. This CDR3 contains 13 residues. Germline assignment: CDR1 MNHEY and CDR2 SVGAGI. CDR3 nucleotide sequence: TGTGCCAGCAGCCCGGACGTCAATCAGCCCCAGCATTTT. Translated, it gives CASSPDVNQPQHF.

The chain joins TRBV15 to TRBJ1-1; a possible D gene is TRBD1 (6 bases). Trimming left V 3 bases short and J 0 bases short, with 11 bases between. CDR1 and CDR2 (germline): LNHNV, YYDKDF (reference sequence). The CDR3 has 15 residues. The CDR3 nucleotides are TGTGCCACCAGCAGGACAGGTCCAATGAACACTGAAGCTTTCTTT. Protein sequence: CATSRTGPMNTEAFF.

A single count supports this clone. This sequence joins TRBV11-1 and TRBJ1-1, with unresolved D. V was shortened by 5 bases and J by 0 bases, with 13 bases between the two germline ends. The CDR3 contains 15 residues. CDR1 and CDR2 (germline): SGHAT, FQDESV (reference sequence). CDR3 nucleotide sequence: TGTGCCAGCAGCCCCCGGGTCGGCATGAACACTGAAGCTTTCTTT. It translates to CASSPRVGMNTEAFF.

The chain joins TRBV6-1 to TRBJ1-1, with 11 nucleotides matching TRBD1. V dropped 6 bases and J dropped 7; count of bases not matched to a gene: 4. Germline CDR1 MNHNS, CDR2 SASEGT. The CDR3 is 13 amino acids. Written as DNA, the CDR3 is TGTGCCAGCAGGGGACAGGGGGTCGGTGAAGCTTTCTTT. The encoded protein is CASRGQGVGEAFF.

The chain joins TRBV29-1 to TRBJ2-3; 8 bases fit TRBD2. Germline V gene sequence: CDR1 SQVTM, CDR2 ANQGSEA. J gave up 4 bases and V 3 bases, and 9 bases lay outside the gene matches. The CDR3 has 15 amino acids. In DNA, the CDR3 is TGCAGCGTTGAGGGGGTCACTAGCGGACCAGATACGCAGTATTTT. Translating it yields CSVEGVTSGPDTQYF.

This clone was seen a few times. The chain is built from TRBV20-1 and TRBJ2-7; D gene unclear. The V end was cut by 5 bases, the J end by 2 bases, with 7 bases between. CDR3 length: 11 amino acids. Germline assignment: CDR1 DFQATT and CDR2 SNEGSKA (reference sequence). The CDR3 loop reads CSAQGPYEQYF. The CDR3 nucleotides are TGCAGTGCTCAAGGTCCCTACGAGCAGTACTTC.

The chain couples TRBV10-3 to TRBJ1-5; D remains unclear. With 2 bases removed from V and 2 bases from J, the gap between germline ends came to 7 bases. The CDR3 is 14 amino acids. Germline lookup yields CDR1 ENHRY and CDR2 SYGVKD. The CDR3 DNA sequence: TGTGCCATCAGTGAGGGTGCAGGCAATCAGCCCCAGCATTTT. It codes for CAISEGAGNQPQHF.

The chain uses TRBV6-6 and TRBJ2-5, with 8 bases matching TRBD2. Germline V gives CDR1 MNHNY, CDR2 SVGAGI (reference sequence). The V gene end was trimmed by 5 bases and the J gene end by 0 bases; junction bases not matched to a gene: 5. The CDR3 consists of 15 residues. CDR3 nucleotides: TGTGCCAGCAGTCATAGCGGGACGTACCAAGAGACCCAGTACTTC. Its translation: CASSHSGTYQETQYF.

The chain couples TRBV6-5 to TRBJ2-7; D unresolved. Germline lookup yields CDR1 MNHEY and CDR2 SVGAGI. The CDR3 extends over 12 amino acids. The V end lost 8 bases, the J end lost 2 bases, and 10 bases lay between the germline ends. The CDR3 sequence: CASGPPTYEQYF. In nucleotides, the CDR3 is TGTGCCAGCGGCCCTCCGACCTACGAGCAGTACTTC.

The rearrangement joins TRBV4-3 to TRBJ1-5, with a weak D call TRBD1 (6 bases). Germline V lookup: CDR1 LGHNA, CDR2 YSLEER. Trimming took 0 bases from V and 4 from J, leaving 10 bases between them. The CDR3 consists of 15 residues. Here the CDR3 reads CASSQELGGNQPQHF. The DNA of the CDR3 is TGCGCCAGCAGCCAAGAGTTAGGGGGAAATCAGCCCCAGCATTTT.

V gene TRBV7-3 combines with J gene TRBJ2-1; D unclear. Germline loops: CDR1 SGHTA, CDR2 FQGTGA. CDR3 length: 15 residues. Trimming left V 6 bases short and J 5 bases short, with 17 bases between. The CDR3 region is CASSLSPGSDNEQFF. DNA for the CDR3: TGTGCCAGCAGTCTCTCCCCCGGGTCAGACAATGAGCAGTTCTTC.

The gene calls are TRBV5-6 and TRBJ1-1, with TRBD1 as a possible D gene (6 bases). The CDR3 sequence is 14 residues long. Germline V CDR1 and CDR2: SGHDT, YYEEEE. The V gene lost 4 bases and the J gene lost 0 bases, with 10 bases spanning the gap. The CDR3 loop reads CASSPGHLNTEAFF. CDR3 bases: TGTGCCAGCAGCCCGGGACACCTGAACACTGAAGCTTTCTTT.